The 24 T cell receptor beta chains presented below share a single source sample, sequenced in a study of cytomegalovirus exposure and HLA in healthy donors. Primers for the PCR totalled 60 Vbeta and 13 Jbeta. This table comes from immunoSEQ multiplex PCR, and its TCRdb copy is limited to in-frame clones, with some not included. The table lists more than 150,000 clones, 82% of them singletons. The material sequenced was PBMCs. Source of these receptors: a man aged 40-50 years in good health and CMV-seronegative.

This sequence joins TRBV18 and TRBJ2-7, with TRBD2 matching over 11 bases. J gave up 6 bases and V 4 bases, and 14 bases lay outside the gene matches. The CDR3 consists of 17 residues. Germline V gene sequence: CDR1 KGHSH, CDR2 LQKENI. CDR3 region: CASSRTSGSYTDIEQYF. The CDR3 DNA reads TGTGCCAGCTCACGAACTAGCGGGAGTTATACAGATATCGAGCAGTACTTC.

The J gene is TRBJ2-7, the V gene TRBV27, with D maybe TRBD1 (6 bases). CDR1 and CDR2 from the germline V gene are MNHEY and SMNVEV (reference sequence). The length of the CDR3 is 11 residues. V was pared by 9 bases and J by 1 base, with 7 bases between. CDR3: CARGQSYEQYF. The CDR3 bases are TGTGCCAGAGGACAGTCCTACGAGCAGTACTTC.

This clone was counted once. The J gene is TRBJ1-4, the V gene TRBV10-3; TRBD1 is a possible D gene (5 bases). CDR1 and CDR2 (germline): ENHRY, SYGVKD. Trimming took off 2 bases at V and 4 bases at J, with 11 bases between the two ends. This CDR3 has 15 amino acids. CDR3 nucleotides: TGTGCCATCAGTGAGGGAACAGGCTTTAATGAAAAACTGTTTTTT. It encodes CAISEGTGFNEKLFF.

The chain recombines TRBV6-6 with TRBJ1-5; 8 positions agree with TRBD1. The CDR3 extends over 16 amino acids. Trimming at V came to 0 bases and at J to 5 bases, leaving 6 bases not matched to a gene. Germline lookup yields CDR1 MNHNY and CDR2 SVGAGI (reference sequence). Written as DNA, the CDR3 is TGTGCCAGCAGTTACTCGACAGGGGAAGGGGATCAGCCCCAGCATTTT. It translates to CASSYSTGEGDQPQHF.

The genes are TRBV10-3 and TRBJ1-1; D possibly corresponds to TRBD1 (5 bases). This CDR3 contains 14 residues. Trimming stripped 5 bases from V and 7 bases from J, with 17 bases between. CDR1 and CDR2 from the germline V gene are ENHRY and SYGVKD. The CDR3 sequence is CAISLGKSDNEAFF. The CDR3 DNA is TGTGCCATCAGTTTAGGAAAGTCGGACAATGAAGCTTTCTTT.

The chain couples TRBV6-5 to TRBJ1-5; unclear D gene. The CDR3 has 14 amino acids. Trimming left V 10 bases short and J 4 bases short, with 17 bases between. The V gene's germline CDR1 is MNHEY and CDR2 SVGAGI. For the CDR3, the DNA is TGTGCCACGGCGGAGGGAAGGAGGAATCAGCCCCAGCATTTT. It translates to CATAEGRRNQPQHF.

The chain links TRBV7-3 to TRBJ1-1; 7 bases are shared with TRBD1. V lost 5 bases to trimming and J lost 1 base; unmatched junction nucleotides: 4. CDR3 size: 14 residues. Germline-derived CDR1 and CDR2 are SGHTA and FQGTGA. CDR3 loop: CASSLGQANTEAFF. The CDR3 coding sequence is TGTGCCAGCAGCCTAGGACAGGCGAACACTGAAGCTTTCTTT.

This chain connects TRBV7-3 to TRBJ2-1; 7 nucleotides match TRBD2. The CDR3 extends over 14 amino acids. Trimming cost V 3 bases and J 5 bases; bases outside gene matches: 4. Germline V CDR1 and CDR2: SGHTA, FQGTGA. The CDR3 reads CASSFSGMNNEQFF. The DNA for the CDR3 is TGTGCCAGCAGCTTCAGCGGGATGAACAATGAGCAGTTCTTC. Filled out from reference TRBV7-3 and TRBJ2-1, the complete variable domain reads GAGVSQTPSNKVTEKGKYVELRCDPISGHTALYWYRQSLGQGPEFLIYFQGTGAADDSGLPNDRFFAVRPEGSVSTLKIQRTERGDSAVYLCASSFSGMNNEQFFGPGTRLTVL.

V is TRBV28 and J is TRBJ2-3, with 13 bases identical to TRBD2. This CDR3 has 17 amino acids. V trimming: 3 bases; J trimming: 5 bases; junction bases outside the gene matches: 8. Germline V gene data show CDR1 as MDHEN and CDR2 as SYDVKM. The CDR3 loop is CASSFWTSGSWKDTQYF. CDR3 coding DNA: TGTGCCAGCAGTTTTTGGACTAGCGGGAGTTGGAAAGATACGCAGTATTTT.

This chain connects TRBV28 to TRBJ1-2, with a possible D match to TRBD1 (6 bases). CDR3 size: 18 residues. Germline CDR1 MDHEN, CDR2 SYDVKM. V lost 6 bases and J 1 base, leaving 24 bases between the germline ends. CDR3 sequence: CASSLRPGHAPFNYGYTF. The CDR3 coding sequence is TGTGCCAGCAGCCTACGACCGGGACATGCACCTTTTAACTATGGCTACACCTTC.

This chain joins TRBV11-3 and TRBJ2-5; D unresolved. The CDR3 extends over 13 amino acids. Trimming stripped 5 bases from V and 2 bases from J, with 9 bases between. Germline CDR1 is SGHNT and CDR2 is YENEEA. CDR3 amino acids: CASSERIQETQYF. As DNA, the CDR3 is TGTGCCAGCAGCGAGCGAATTCAAGAGACCCAGTACTTC.

The chain employs TRBV7-9 and TRBJ2-5, with 7 bases matching TRBD1. CDR1 and CDR2 (germline): SEHNR, FQNEAQ (reference sequence). This CDR3 is built from 14 residues. V lost 5 bases and J lost 5; bases outside the gene matches: 8. In nucleotides, the CDR3 is TGTGCCAGCAGCCTACGACAGGGCGGGGAGACCCAGTACTTC. This sequence encodes CASSLRQGGETQYF. The full variable domain, in which reference TRBV7-9 and TRBJ2-5 provide the parts outside the CDR3, is DTGVSQNPRHKITKRGQNVTFRCDPISEHNRLYWYRQTLGQGPEFLTYFQNEAQLEKSRLLSDRFSAERPKGSFSTLEIQRTEQGDSAMYLCASSLRQGGETQYFGPGTRLLVL.

The genes are TRBV12-2 and TRBJ1-2; the table calls TRBD1, which could not be checked here. TRBV12-2 is a pseudogene locus. The CDR3 consists of 21 residues. The CDR3 DNA sequence: TGTGCAAGTCGCTTAGCCCTCGGACAGGCCAGCCCGACTCCAGCTAACTATGGCTACACCTTC. Its translation is CASRLALGQASPTPANYGYTF.

The chain has TRBV7-2 and TRBJ2-7, with D perhaps matching TRBD2 (6 bases). V was trimmed by 5 bases and J by 2 bases, leaving 22 bases between them. The germline gives CDR1 SGHTA, CDR2 FQGNSA. The CDR3 spans 17 residues. The CDR3 spells CASSQLGLTSRAYEQYF. The CDR3 DNA sequence: TGTGCCAGCAGCCAATTGGGCCTGACTAGTAGGGCCTACGAGCAGTACTTC.

The count of this clone is one. CDR3 bases: TGTGCCGCCCCCAGGGCCCCCGGGGAGCTGTTTTTT. The encoded protein is CAAPRAPGELFF. The chain links TRBV21-1 to TRBJ2-2; the table's TRBD1 call for D was not verified on the DNA. TRBV21-1 is a recognized pseudogene. The CDR3 runs 12 residues.

V is TRBV5-1 and J is TRBJ1-1; 10 positions match TRBD1. Germline CDR1 SGHRS, CDR2 YFSETQ. V shed 5 bases, J shed 5 bases, and the junction held 12 bases outside the gene matches. This CDR3 comprises 16 residues. The CDR3 region has the DNA TGCGCCAGCAGACGTGGGACAGGGGCGAGTGGGACTGAAGCTTTCTTT. Translation: CASRRGTGASGTEAFF.

The rearrangement joins TRBV28 to TRBJ2-7, with a tentative D call TRBD1 (7 bases). The length of the CDR3 is 16 residues. V was shortened by 4 bases and J by 2 bases, with 18 bases between the two germline ends. CDR1 and CDR2 (germline): MDHEN, SYDVKM. CDR3 sequence (DNA): TGTGCCAGCAGTTCCTCATCGACAGGGAGGACCTACGAGCAGTACTTC. As protein: CASSSSSTGRTYEQYF. Using reference TRBV28 and TRBJ2-7 for the parts outside the CDR3, the full variable domain is DVKVTQSSRYLVKRTGEKVFLECVQDMDHENMFWYRQDPGLGLRLIYFSYDVKMKEKGDIPEGYSVSREKKERFSLILESASTNQTSMYLCASSSSSTGRTYEQYFGPGTRLTVT.

The V gene is TRBV13, the J gene TRBJ1-2, with D tentatively TRBD1 (6 bases). V was shortened by 5 bases and J by 4 bases, with 20 bases between the two germline ends. The CDR3 is 16 amino acids. Germline CDR1 and CDR2: PRHDT and FYEKMQ (reference sequence). The chain's CDR3 is CASSPRQVSPSYGYTF. The DNA for the CDR3 is TGTGCCAGCAGCCCTAGACAGGTTTCACCCTCCTATGGCTACACCTTC.

This clone was counted only a few times. The chain carries TRBV5-1 and TRBJ2-7; 7 positions agree with TRBD2. The CDR3 is made up of 15 amino acids. In germline, CDR1 is SGHRS, CDR2 YFSETQ. Trimming took 0 bases from V and 1 from J; bases not matched to a gene: 4. CDR3 in amino acids: CASSLESGGSYEQYF. The CDR3 nucleotides read TGCGCCAGCAGCTTGGAATCGGGGGGATCCTACGAGCAGTACTTC.

The genes are TRBV7-8 and TRBJ1-1; D not certain. V dropped 2 bases and J dropped 4 bases, with 8 bases sitting between them. The CDR3 sequence is 13 residues long. CDR1 SGHVS and CDR2 FQNEAQ come from the germline V gene. For the CDR3, the DNA is TGTGCCAGCAGCTTAAGGGAGCGCACTGAAGCTTTCTTT. Its protein is CASSLRERTEAFF. Full variable domain (remainder filled in from reference TRBV7-8 and TRBJ1-1): GAGVSQSPRYKVAKRGQDVALRCDPISGHVSLFWYQQALGQGPEFLTYFQNEAQLDKSGLPSDRFFAERPEGSVSTLKIQRTQQEDSAVYLCASSLRERTEAFFGQGTRLTVV.

Worth noting for this clone: This CDR3 is also generated by other DNA sequences in the sample. The V gene is TRBV7-9, the J gene TRBJ1-2; 7 nucleotides line up with TRBD1. V lost 3 bases and J lost 8; bases outside the gene matches: 3. Per germline, CDR1 SEHNR and CDR2 FQNEAQ (reference sequence). The CDR3 is 12 amino acids. CDR3: CASSLGQRGYTF. DNA of the CDR3: TGTGCCAGCAGCTTGGGACAGCGAGGCTACACCTTC.

The chain links TRBV28 to TRBJ1-1; 10 nucleotides agree with TRBD1. Germline trimming cut 7 bases from V and 11 bases from J; bases unmatched to any gene: 7. The CDR3 is 12 amino acids. The germline V gene encodes CDR1 MDHEN and CDR2 SYDVKM. The CDR3 is CASTDRGLWAFF. CDR3 coding DNA: TGTGCCAGCACCGACAGGGGGCTATGGGCTTTCTTT.

The genes are TRBV7-9 and TRBJ1-2; TRBD1 might be the D (6 bases). The CDR3 runs 15 residues. Germline loops: CDR1 SEHNR, CDR2 FQNEAQ (reference sequence). V was shortened by 6 bases and J by 4 bases, with 18 bases between the two germline ends. Here the CDR3 reads CASSPTGTSAYGYTF. For the CDR3, the DNA is TGTGCCAGCAGTCCGACCGGGACAAGTGCCTATGGCTACACCTTC. The variable domain in full, with the rest retrieved from reference TRBV7-9 and TRBJ1-2, is DTGVSQNPRHKITKRGQNVTFRCDPISEHNRLYWYRQTLGQGPEFLTYFQNEAQLEKSRLLSDRFSAERPKGSFSTLEIQRTEQGDSAMYLCASSPTGTSAYGYTFGSGTRLTVV.

The rearrangement uses TRBV6-6 and TRBJ2-7, with TRBD2 identical over 8 bases. The V gene end was trimmed by 5 bases and the J gene end by 3 bases; junction bases not matched to a gene: 3. This CDR3 has 13 residues. CDR1 and CDR2 (germline): MNHNY, SVGAGI (reference sequence). Written as DNA, the CDR3 is TGTGCCAGCAGTCGGGAGGGCCTCTACGAGCAGTACTTC. Translated, it gives CASSREGLYEQYF.